This T cell receptor beta chain was obtained from a study of blood T cell repertoires in COVID-19. Study-wide background: COVID-19 samples from acute and convalescent phases originated in the United States, Italy and Spain.

V shed 2 bases and J shed 7 bases, with 11 bases lying between them. The CDR3 is 14 residues long. Germline V CDR1 and CDR2: MNHEY, SMNVEV (reference sequence). Here immunoSEQ multiplex PCR was the method, and the copy in TCRdb shows in-frame clones only, minus some. The repertoire holds around 260,000 clones, with just over 85% as singletons. This clone was recorded only once. The gene calls are TRBV27 and TRBJ2-2, with a tentative D call TRBD1 (5 bases). The receptor comes from a woman under 40 with active or convalescent COVID-19. The sample taken for sequencing was peripheral blood. The CDR3 here is CASSLMGPSGELFF. The CDR3 DNA reads TGTGCCAGCAGTTTAATGGGGCCGAGCGGGGAGCTGTTTTTT.